These T cell receptor beta chains were read from a single sample in a study of shared clonotypes between healthy human individuals. The table came from immunoSEQ multiplex PCR; TCRdb's copy has only in-frame clones and leaves some out. The table has some 2.1 million clones, about 95% seen once. The sequencing sample was made of naive CD8+ T cells sorted from blood. These receptors all come from a man in his late teens or twenties in good health. CDR3s include the opening cysteine and the closing phenylalanine or tryptophan. A D gene is named only where the DNA matches it firmly. Not every row has a clone size; where given, it reads once, few, many or a size class.

TRBV5-1	TRBJ2-7	NA	NA	CASSLEPGTYEQYF	TGCGCCAGCAGCTTGGAACCGGGGACCTACGAGCAGTACTTC
TRBV13	TRBJ2-3	TRBD2	NA	CASKSGGTLFTDTQYF	TGTGCCAGCAAAAGCGGGGGGACCCTCTTCACAGATACGCAGTATTTT
TRBV27	TRBJ1-2	TRBD1	NA	CASSLSGTGSYGYTF	TGTGCCAGCAGTTTATCCGGGACAGGGTCCTATGGCTACACCTTC
TRBV14	TRBJ1-4	NA	NA	CASSQDYGPLANEKLFF	TGTGCCAGCAGCCAAGATTACGGTCCTTTAGCTAATGAAAAACTGTTTTTT
TRBV7-9	TRBJ2-2	TRBD2	NA	CASSSGTSGTPGELFF	TGTGCCAGCAGCTCCGGGACTAGCGGGACCCCCGGGGAGCTGTTTTTT
TRBV2	TRBJ2-7	NA	NA	CASSEGDPYSYEQYF	TGTGCCAGCAGTGAGGGGGATCCCTACTCCTACGAGCAGTACTTC
TRBV6-5	TRBJ2-7	NA	once	CASSYYPGTYEQYF	TGTGCCAGCAGTTACTACCCGGGCACCTACGAGCAGTACTTC
TRBV6-5	TRBJ2-1	NA	NA	CASSYDNYNEQFF	TGTGCCAGCAGTTACGACAACTACAATGAGCAGTTCTTC
TRBV27	TRBJ2-3	NA	NA	CASSYSVGGFSTDTQYF	TGTGCCAGCAGTTATAGCGTCGGAGGGTTCAGCACAGATACGCAGTATTTT
TRBV5-1	TRBJ1-4	NA	NA	CASSHKDSVSATNEKLFF	TGCGCCAGCAGCCACAAGGACAGCGTCTCGGCAACTAATGAAAAACTGTTTTTT
TRBV7-3	TRBJ2-7	TRBD1	NA	CASSLDGTGAYEQYF	TGTGCCAGCAGCTTAGATGGGACAGGGGCCTACGAGCAGTACTTC
TRBV28	TRBJ2-7	TRBD1	NA	CASSFGQASYEQYF	TGTGCCAGCAGTTTTGGACAGGCCTCTTACGAGCAGTACTTC
TRBV7-9	TRBJ2-7	TRBD2	NA	CASSARTSLGEQYF	TGTGCCAGCAGCGCAAGGACTAGTTTAGGCGAGCAGTACTTC
TRBV4-1	TRBJ2-7	NA	NA	CASSQGGGQGLLEQYF	TGCGCCAGCAGCCAAGGAGGAGGGCAGGGCCTATTGGAGCAGTACTTC
TRBV29-1	TRBJ2-1	TRBD2	NA	CSVGGGGAGVYEQFF	TGCAGCGTTGGGGGTGGGGGTGCGGGAGTATATGAGCAGTTCTTC
TRBV7-2	TRBJ2-1	NA	NA	CASSLIGGISSYNEQFF	TGTGCCAGCAGCCTAATAGGGGGAATTAGCTCCTACAATGAGCAGTTCTTC
TRBV4-3	TRBJ1-1	NA	NA	CASSQQGPNTEAFF	TGCGCCAGCAGCCAACAGGGACCGAACACTGAAGCTTTCTTT
TRBV6-1	TRBJ2-1	NA	NA	CASSEPGNEQFF	TGTGCCAGCAGTGAACCAGGGAATGAGCAGTTCTTC
TRBV6-1	TRBJ2-7	TRBD2	NA	CASSDHRGGADGQYF	TGTGCCAGCAGTGACCACCGGGGGGGCGCGGATGGGCAGTACTTC
TRBV9	TRBJ2-2	TRBD2	NA	CASSVWPHGLAGENTGELFF	TGTGCCAGCAGCGTCTGGCCACACGGACTAGCGGGCGAAAACACCGGGGAGCTGTTTTTT
TRBV6-4	TRBJ1-2	TRBD1	NA	CASSEIPGQGYGYTF	TGTGCCAGCAGTGAAATACCGGGACAGGGGTATGGCTACACCTTC
TRBV10-3	TRBJ2-1	NA	NA	CAISESHPDNEQFF	TGTGCCATCAGTGAGTCGCACCCAGATAATGAGCAGTTCTTC
TRBV28	TRBJ2-5	TRBD2	NA	CASTSRLAGQETQYF	TGTGCCAGCACTTCCAGACTAGCGGGGCAAGAGACCCAGTACTTC
TRBV18	TRBJ2-7	NA	NA	CASSPPRDLSYEQYF	TGTGCCAGCTCACCTCCCCGGGACCTATCCTACGAGCAGTACTTC
TRBV4-1	TRBJ2-1	NA	few	CASSQAFGGADIYYNEQFF	TGCGCCAGCAGCCAAGCCTTTGGCGGGGCAGATATTTACTACAATGAGCAGTTCTTC
TRBV2	TRBJ1-1	NA	NA	CASFRDLDTEAFF	TGTGCCAGCTTCCGGGATTTGGACACTGAAGCTTTCTTT